The clone carrying this TCR beta chain was observed at least ten times. This entry belongs to a study of regulatory T cells in long-lasting Graves disease. Documented time point: newly diagnosed GD, antithyroid drugs for less than 3 months. PBMC RNA served as the TCR library source. Assembly of TCR beta libraries relied on iRepertoire HTBI primers together with Arm-PCR of CDR3 regions. Authors' analysis steps: Spanning all samples, the identified segments comprised about 62 TRBV and around 15 TRBJ. TCRdb analysed the multiplex PCR reads with MiXCR anew, one entry per CDR3 protein. The V and J calls were not made by the authors but by TCRdb's processing. The sample includes 450,000 to 700,000 distinct CDR3 sequences, around an eighth of them seen just once. Germline V gene sequence: CDR1 MNHEY, CDR2 SMNVEV (reference sequence). V shed 5 bases and J shed 2 bases, with 16 bases lying between them. This CDR3 comprises 17 residues.

The same sample was also used in a study of T cells in Graves' hyperthyroidism and ophthalmopathy.

This specimen was peripheral blood mononuclear cells (PBMCs), taken at new diagnosis, from a patient treated with antithyroid drugs. The clonotype originates from a man aged 30 to 39 with Graves disease. The genes are TRBV27 and TRBJ1-6, with D possibly TRBD1 on 6 matching bases. CDR3 amino acids: CASSQYREFTYNSPLHF. The CDR3 region has the DNA TGTGCCAGCAGTCAATACAGGGAGTTCACCTATAATTCACCCCTCCACTTT.